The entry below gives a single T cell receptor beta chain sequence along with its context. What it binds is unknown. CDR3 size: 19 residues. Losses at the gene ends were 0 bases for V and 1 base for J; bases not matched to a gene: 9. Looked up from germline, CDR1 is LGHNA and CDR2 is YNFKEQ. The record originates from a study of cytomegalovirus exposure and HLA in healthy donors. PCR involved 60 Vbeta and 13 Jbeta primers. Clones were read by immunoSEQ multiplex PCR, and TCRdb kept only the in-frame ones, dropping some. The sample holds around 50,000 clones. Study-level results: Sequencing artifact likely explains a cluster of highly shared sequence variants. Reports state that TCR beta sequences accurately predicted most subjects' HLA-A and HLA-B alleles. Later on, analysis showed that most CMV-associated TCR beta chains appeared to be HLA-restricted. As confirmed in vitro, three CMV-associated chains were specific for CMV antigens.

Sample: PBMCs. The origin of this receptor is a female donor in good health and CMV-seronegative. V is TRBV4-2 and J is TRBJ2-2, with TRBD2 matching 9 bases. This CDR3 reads CASSQDEASGALNTGELFF. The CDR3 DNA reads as TGTGCCAGCAGCCAAGATGAGGCTAGCGGGGCCCTGAACACCGGGGAGCTGTTTTTT.